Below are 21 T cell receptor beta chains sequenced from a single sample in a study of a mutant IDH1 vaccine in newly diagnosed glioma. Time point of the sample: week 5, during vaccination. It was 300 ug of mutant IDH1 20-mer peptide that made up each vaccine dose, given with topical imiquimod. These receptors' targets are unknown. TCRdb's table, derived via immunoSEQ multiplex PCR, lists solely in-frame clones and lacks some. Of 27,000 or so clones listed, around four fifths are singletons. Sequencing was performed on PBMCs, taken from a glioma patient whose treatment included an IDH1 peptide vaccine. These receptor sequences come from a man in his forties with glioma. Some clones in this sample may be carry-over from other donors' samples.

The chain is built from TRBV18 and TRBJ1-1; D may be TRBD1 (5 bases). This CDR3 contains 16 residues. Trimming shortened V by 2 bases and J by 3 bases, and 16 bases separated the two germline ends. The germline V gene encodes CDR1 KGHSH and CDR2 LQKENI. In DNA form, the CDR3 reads TGTGCCAGCTCACCAATAACATCAGGGATCGACACTGAAGCTTTCTTT. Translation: CASSPITSGIDTEAFF.

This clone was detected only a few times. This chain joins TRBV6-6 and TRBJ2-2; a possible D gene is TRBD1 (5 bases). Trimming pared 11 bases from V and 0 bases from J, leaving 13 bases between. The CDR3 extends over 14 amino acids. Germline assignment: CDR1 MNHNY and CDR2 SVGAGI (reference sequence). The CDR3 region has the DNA TGTGCCTTTTCCAAGACAGCGAACACCGGGGAGCTGTTTTTT. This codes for CAFSKTANTGELFF.

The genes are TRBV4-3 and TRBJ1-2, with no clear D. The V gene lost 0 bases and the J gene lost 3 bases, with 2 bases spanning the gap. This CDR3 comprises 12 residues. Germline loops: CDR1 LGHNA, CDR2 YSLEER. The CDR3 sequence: CASSQEHYGYTF. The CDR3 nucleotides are TGCGCCAGCAGCCAAGAACACTATGGCTACACCTTC.

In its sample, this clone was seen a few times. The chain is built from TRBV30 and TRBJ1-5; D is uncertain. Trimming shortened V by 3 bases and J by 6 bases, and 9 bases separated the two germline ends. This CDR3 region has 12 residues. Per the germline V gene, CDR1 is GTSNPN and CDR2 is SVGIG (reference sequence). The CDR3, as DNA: TGTGCCTGGAGCCCCAAGGGTCAGCCCCAGCATTTT. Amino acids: CAWSPKGQPQHF.

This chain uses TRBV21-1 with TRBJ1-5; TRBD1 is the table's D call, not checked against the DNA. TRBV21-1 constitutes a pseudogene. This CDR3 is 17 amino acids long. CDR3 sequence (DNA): TGTGCCAGCAGCAAAAGTTCAGGGGTCGGGAGCAATCAGCCCCAGCATTTT. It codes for CASSKSSGVGSNQPQHF.

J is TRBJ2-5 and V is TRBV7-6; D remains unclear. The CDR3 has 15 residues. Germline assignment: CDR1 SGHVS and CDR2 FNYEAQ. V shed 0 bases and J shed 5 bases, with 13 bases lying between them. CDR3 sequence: CASSLAPSVWETQYF. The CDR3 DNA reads TGTGCCAGCAGCTTAGCGCCCAGCGTCTGGGAGACCCAGTACTTC. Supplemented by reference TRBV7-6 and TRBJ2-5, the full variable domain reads GAGVSQSPRYKVTKRGQDVALRCDPISGHVSLYWYRQALGQGPEFLTYFNYEAQQDKSGLPNDRFSAERPEGSISTLTIQRTEQRDSAMYRCASSLAPSVWETQYFGPGTRLLVL.

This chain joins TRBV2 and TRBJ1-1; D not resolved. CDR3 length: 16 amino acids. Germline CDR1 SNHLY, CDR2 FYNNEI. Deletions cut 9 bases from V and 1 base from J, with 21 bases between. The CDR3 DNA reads TGTGCCAGTAAGTGGAGAGAGACATCCTCGAACACTGAAGCTTTCTTT. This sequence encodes CASKWRETSSNTEAFF.

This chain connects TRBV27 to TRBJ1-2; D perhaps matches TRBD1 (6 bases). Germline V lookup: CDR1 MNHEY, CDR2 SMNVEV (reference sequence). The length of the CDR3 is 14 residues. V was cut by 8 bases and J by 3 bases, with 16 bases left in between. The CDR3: CASAMLQGDYGYTF. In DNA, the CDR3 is TGTGCCAGCGCTATGTTACAGGGAGACTATGGCTACACCTTC.

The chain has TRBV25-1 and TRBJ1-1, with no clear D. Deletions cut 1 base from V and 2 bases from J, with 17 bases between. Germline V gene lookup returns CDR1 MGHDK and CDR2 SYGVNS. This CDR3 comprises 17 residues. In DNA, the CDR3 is TGTGCCAGCAGTGAATCCCCTTGGAAAGGTATTAACACTGAAGCTTTCTTT. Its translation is CASSESPWKGINTEAFF.

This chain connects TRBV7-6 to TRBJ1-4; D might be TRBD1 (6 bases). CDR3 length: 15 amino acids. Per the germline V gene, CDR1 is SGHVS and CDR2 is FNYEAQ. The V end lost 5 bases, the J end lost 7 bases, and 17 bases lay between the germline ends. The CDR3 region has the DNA TGTGCCAGCAGCCGTCTGGGGGGCCGGGGTGAAAAACTGTTTTTT. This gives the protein CASSRLGGRGEKLFF. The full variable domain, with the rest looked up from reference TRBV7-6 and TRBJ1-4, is GAGVSQSPRYKVTKRGQDVALRCDPISGHVSLYWYRQALGQGPEFLTYFNYEAQQDKSGLPNDRFSAERPEGSISTLTIQRTEQRDSAMYRCASSRLGGRGEKLFFGSGTQLSVL.

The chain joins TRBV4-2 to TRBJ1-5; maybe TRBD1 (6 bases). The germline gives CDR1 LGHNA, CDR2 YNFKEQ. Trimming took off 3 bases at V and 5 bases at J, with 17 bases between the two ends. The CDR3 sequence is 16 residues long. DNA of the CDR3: TGTGCCAGCAGCCATGCCGGGACATTAAATCATCAGCCCCAGCATTTT. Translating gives CASSHAGTLNHQPQHF.

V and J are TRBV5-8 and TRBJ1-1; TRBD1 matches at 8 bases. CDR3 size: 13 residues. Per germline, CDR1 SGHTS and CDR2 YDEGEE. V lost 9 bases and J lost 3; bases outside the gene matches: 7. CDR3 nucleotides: TGTGCCACACCAAAACAGGGGGACACTGAAGCTTTCTTT. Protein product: CATPKQGDTEAFF.

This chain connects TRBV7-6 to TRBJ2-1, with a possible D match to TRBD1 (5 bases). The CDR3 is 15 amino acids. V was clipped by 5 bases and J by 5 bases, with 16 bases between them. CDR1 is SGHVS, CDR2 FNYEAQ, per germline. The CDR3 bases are TGTGCCAGCAGCCAAAGGCCAGGGTGGGACAATGAGCAGTTCTTC. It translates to CASSQRPGWDNEQFF.

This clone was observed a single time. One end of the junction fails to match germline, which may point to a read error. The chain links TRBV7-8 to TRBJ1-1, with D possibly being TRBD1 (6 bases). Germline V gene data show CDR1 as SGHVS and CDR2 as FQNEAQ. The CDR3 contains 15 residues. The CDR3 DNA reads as TGTGCCAGTAGCTTAGAGGTGGGGGCGCATACTGAAGCTTTCTTT. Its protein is CASSLEVGAHTEAFF.

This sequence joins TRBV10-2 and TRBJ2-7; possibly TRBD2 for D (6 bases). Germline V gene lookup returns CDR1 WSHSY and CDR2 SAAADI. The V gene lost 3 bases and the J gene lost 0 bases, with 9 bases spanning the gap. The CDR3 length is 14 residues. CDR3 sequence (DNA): TGCGCCAGCAGTGATATCGGGAGCTCCTACGAGCAGTACTTC. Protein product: CASSDIGSSYEQYF.

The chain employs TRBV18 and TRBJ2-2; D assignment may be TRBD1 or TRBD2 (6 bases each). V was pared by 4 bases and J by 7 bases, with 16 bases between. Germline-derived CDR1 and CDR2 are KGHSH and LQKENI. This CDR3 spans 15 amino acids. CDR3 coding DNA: TGTGCCAGCTCACTTTTGTCGGGGGCCGGCGGGGAGCTGTTTTTT. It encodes CASSLLSGAGGELFF.

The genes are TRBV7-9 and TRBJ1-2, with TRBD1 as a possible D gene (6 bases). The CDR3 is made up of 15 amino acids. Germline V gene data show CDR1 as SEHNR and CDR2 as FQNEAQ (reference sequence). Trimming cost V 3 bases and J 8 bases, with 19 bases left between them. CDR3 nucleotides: TGTGCCAGCAGCTTTGGCTCCGGGGGGGCGGAGGGCTACACCTTC. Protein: CASSFGSGGAEGYTF.

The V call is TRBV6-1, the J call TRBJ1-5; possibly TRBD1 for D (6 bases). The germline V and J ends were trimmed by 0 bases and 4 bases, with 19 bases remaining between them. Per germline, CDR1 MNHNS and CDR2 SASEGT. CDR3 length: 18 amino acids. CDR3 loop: CASSEAAGGARRNQPQHF. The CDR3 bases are TGTGCCAGCAGTGAAGCCGCCGGGGGGGCGCGTAGGAATCAGCCCCAGCATTTT.

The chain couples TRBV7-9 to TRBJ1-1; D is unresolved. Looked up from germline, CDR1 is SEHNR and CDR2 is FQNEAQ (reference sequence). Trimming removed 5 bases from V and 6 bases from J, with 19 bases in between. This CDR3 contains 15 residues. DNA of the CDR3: TGTGCCAGCAGCGAAGGGTTGGAGGTCAGCGCTGAAGCTTTCTTT. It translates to CASSEGLEVSAEAFF.

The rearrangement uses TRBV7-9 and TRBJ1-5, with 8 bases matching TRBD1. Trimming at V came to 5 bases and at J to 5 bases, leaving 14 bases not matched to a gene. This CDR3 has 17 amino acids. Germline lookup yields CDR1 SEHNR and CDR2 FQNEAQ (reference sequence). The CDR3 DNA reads TGTGCCAGCAGCCCGGGGGACAGGTCGCCGTGGGATCAGCCCCAGCATTTT. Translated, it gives CASSPGDRSPWDQPQHF.

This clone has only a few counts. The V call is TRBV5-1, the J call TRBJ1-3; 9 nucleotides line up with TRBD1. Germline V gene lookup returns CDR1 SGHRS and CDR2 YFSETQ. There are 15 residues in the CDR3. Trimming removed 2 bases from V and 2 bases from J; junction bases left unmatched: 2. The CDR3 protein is CASSFGQGTGNTIYF. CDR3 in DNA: TGCGCCAGCAGCTTTGGACAGGGGACTGGAAACACCATATATTTT.